Here is one T cell receptor (beta chain) with its context. The target of this receptor is not known. Base qualities are not recorded, but no much larger clone differs from it by a single base. Donors were under 40 systemically healthy Caucasian individuals from Russia aged roughly 6 to 90 years. Each donor gave approximately 10 milliliters of peripheral blood, collected into EDTA-treated Vacutainer tubes. Ficoll-Paque density-gradient centrifugation was used to isolate PBMCs, with at least 7 million per sample. Total RNA was extracted from PBMCs with Trizol reagent, with at least 6 micrograms obtained per sample. The percentages of naive CD45RAhigh/CD27high T cells were determined by flow cytometry on a PBMC aliquot from every donor. The data were obtained in a study of blood T cells in healthy people across ages (dated by TCRdb to between 2015 and 2017). Regarding the study in general: In model experiments, roughly one uniquely barcoded TCR beta cDNA molecule per two T cells was captured by template switching. The donors were divided into four age groups: young (average 16 years), middle-aged (over 35), aged (about 61) and long-lived (approximately 74). Age-related changes in TCR beta repertoire diversity were measured in the study by deep sequencing normalized with unique cDNA molecular identifiers. To avoid experimental bias, donors of different ages were spread randomly across the sequencing lanes. The study analyzed two additional independent replicas of 1 million unique cDNA reads from the same blood draw for two donors, one aged 18 to 29 and one aged 80 or older. General study outcomes and caveats: The CMV infection status of donors was not known, potentially confounding age-related changes in expanded clonotypes. There was a strong correlation between observed TCR beta diversity and the percentage of naive T cells measured by flow cytometry. Observed TCR beta diversity per million T cells fell roughly linearly with age, and a significant reduction was already apparent by age roughly 40. Because profiling used bulk unsorted PBMCs, naive and antigen-experienced compartments could not be compared conclusively. Compared with the aged group, the long-lived group had more naive CD4+ T cells, fewer expanded clones and increased TCR diversity, suggesting age selection. Estimates of total diversity based on one million sequenced T cells were considered lower bounds and underestimates.

Libraries were prepared through 5' RACE. For sequencing, an Illumina HiSeq 2500 was employed. A second roughly 6 to 12 cycle PCR used a sample-barcoded 5' primer and a J-beta primer mix. Each TCR beta cDNA molecule received a unique molecular identifier from a template-switch 5' adaptor carrying 12 random nucleotides. Each sample yielded at least 3 million CDR3-containing paired-end reads. First-strand cDNA synthesis was performed from all RNA using the Mint cDNA synthesis kit, with priming by a TRBC-specific oligonucleotide. Following uracil-DNA glycosylase treatment, a first 18-cycle PCR with universal primers M1SS and BC2_uni_R was performed on all cDNA. In the original analysis: For normalization, 1 million high-quality reads were randomly selected from each sample, with every read carrying a distinct molecular identifier. Reads sharing molecular identifiers were discarded rather than binned into consensus sequences. MiTCR, set to a Q25 quality threshold and the strictest error-elimination algorithm, was used for CDR3 identification, clonotype clustering and error correction. A nonparametric unseen species model with Euler transformation was used to estimate a lower bound on total TCR beta diversity. TCRdb reprocessing: public reads trimmed at Q25 with fastp, clones called with MiXCR, in-frame beta chains kept. Entries are consolidated by CDR3 protein sequence, retaining the most common genes and DNA. The V and J calls reflect TCRdb's pipeline rather than the authors' work. Within this sample are around 800,000 distinct CDR3 sequences, with about 48% of them counted one time only. The ten largest clonotypes hold 40% to 50% of the sample.

V and J lose 3 bases and 5 bases, and a span of 4 bases separates them. Including the terminal cysteine and phenylalanine, the CDR3 comprises 12 residues. Only CDR3 DNA is held: 36 bases, read in frame from base 1. CDR1 and CDR2 are drawn from the germline V gene: KGHDR, SFDVKD. In this chain, TRBV24-1 is recombined with TRBJ1-5, with the D gene not confidently named. The TCR originated in an elderly man in good health. The sequencing sample was made of blood. The bases are TGTGCCACCAGTGATGGGGATCAGCCCCAGCATTTT. It codes for CATSDGDQPQHF.